The next 7 T cell receptor beta chains were all read from a single sample in a study of beta chain features in type 1 diabetes. Every isolated RNA sample was fully reverse transcribed, so sequencing captured expressed TCRB transcripts. Clones were read by immunoSEQ multiplex PCR, and TCRdb kept only the in-frame ones, dropping some. The sample has over 700,000 clones, roughly 16% seen once. The sequencing input was naive CD4+ T cells from blood. These receptors were collected from a woman aged 18 to 35 in good health.

The chain carries TRBV7-2 and TRBJ2-1, with 9 bases lining up with TRBD1. This CDR3 is 15 amino acids long. V was pared by 5 bases and J by 9 bases, with 11 bases of the junction left unmatched. The germline CDR1 and CDR2 sequences are SGHTA and FQGNSA. CDR3 nucleotides: TGTGCCAGCAGCAGAGCCGGGACAGGGCGGCCTGAGCAGTTCTTC. Translated, it gives CASSRAGTGRPEQFF.

This clone was seen a few times. The chain joins TRBV19 to TRBJ2-1, with 15 positions matching TRBD2. CDR1 is LNHDA, CDR2 SQIVND, per germline (reference sequence). The CDR3 extends over 18 amino acids. J was trimmed by 4 bases and V by 5 bases; bases with no gene match: 9. This CDR3 reads CASSGRTSGRAAYNEQFF. CDR3 nucleotides: TGTGCCAGTAGTGGGAGGACTAGCGGGAGGGCGGCGTACAATGAGCAGTTCTTC.

This clone was counted only a few times. The chain carries TRBV28 and TRBJ2-6, with D maybe TRBD2 (6 bases). The CDR3 has 15 residues. V gave up 7 bases and J gave up 4 bases, with 14 bases separating them. The germline V gene has CDR1 MDHEN and CDR2 SYDVKM. The CDR3 nucleotides read TGTGCCAGCACTTATGGCGGGGAGGGGGCCAACGTCCTGACTTTC. The encoded protein is CASTYGGEGANVLTF.

This clone came up a few times. This rearrangement joins TRBV7-8 to TRBJ2-4; 8 bases match TRBD1. The CDR3 totals 15 residues. Trimming at V came to 2 bases and at J to 2 bases, leaving 2 bases not matched to a gene. CDR1 is SGHVS, CDR2 FQNEAQ, per germline. CDR3 bases: TGTGCCAGCAGCTTAACAGGGGGGACCAAAAACATTCAGTACTTC. Amino acids: CASSLTGGTKNIQYF.

This chain uses TRBV21-1 with TRBJ1-1. TRBV21-1 is reported as a pseudogene. The CDR3 contains 13 residues. The CDR3 sequence is CASSGLINAEAFF. The CDR3 DNA sequence: TGTGCCAGCTCGGGCCTGATTAATGCTGAAGCTTTCTTT.

This clone turned up a few times. The chain is built from TRBV4-2 and TRBJ2-7; D remains ambiguous. Between the trimmed V and J ends, which lost 0 bases and 7 bases, there was a span of 22 bases. The CDR3 is made up of 17 amino acids. The germline V gene encodes CDR1 LGHNA and CDR2 YNFKEQ. The CDR3 is CASSQDLRGRERAEQYF. The DNA of the CDR3 is TGTGCCAGCAGCCAAGATCTACGAGGAAGGGAACGAGCGGAGCAGTACTTC.

This clone was found many times. This sample includes further DNA sequences coding for the same CDR3. The V gene is TRBV7-3, the J gene TRBJ1-1, with D possibly TRBD1 on 5 matching bases. The germline gives CDR1 SGHTA, CDR2 FQGTGA. The CDR3 has 13 amino acids. With 2 bases removed from V and 1 base from J, the gap between germline ends came to 5 bases. CDR3 coding DNA: TGTGCCAGCAGCTTAGACAGGAACACTGAAGCTTTCTTT. Translating it yields CASSLDRNTEAFF.